A selection of T cell receptor beta chains follows, all from one sample in a study of blood T cell repertoires in COVID-19. Sequencing used immunoSEQ multiplex PCR; TCRdb keeps in-frame clones, though not all of them. The table shows about 440,000 clones, with about 90% occurring only once. The sequenced material came from PBMCs or T cells enriched from blood (not recorded which). These receptors came from a man younger than 30 who had recovered from COVID-19. Each CDR3 is given without its conserved first and last residue. Fields, in order: V gene, CDR3 protein.

V gene: TRBV29-1
CDR3 protein: SVESSPGQPQH

V gene: TRBV6-5
CDR3 protein: ATVPGHTTEAF

V gene: TRBV27
CDR3 protein: ASTWGRGGKLF

V gene: TRBV18
CDR3 protein: ASSRRGADTEAF

V gene: TRBV19
CDR3 protein: ASSMVGGSNQPQH

V gene: TRBV11-2
CDR3 protein: ASSLDHGASYEQY

V gene: TRBV24-1
CDR3 protein: ATSESGSDYGYT

V gene: TRBV30
CDR3 protein: AWSLEPSPLH

V gene: TRBV7-3
CDR3 protein: ASSPGTPLGGGYT

V gene: TRBV6-5
CDR3 protein: ASTLQGGTDTQY

V gene: TRBV28
CDR3 protein: ASTPGGTDPSYSGNTIY

V gene: TRBV5-8
CDR3 protein: ASSSLWGQGTVYTIY

V gene: TRBV2
CDR3 protein: ASSEIQGTGSPLH

V gene: TRBV11-3
CDR3 protein: ASSPPGGAGYEQY

V gene: TRBV28
CDR3 protein: ASSLLAQPQH

V gene: TRBV28
CDR3 protein: ASTIYRDSNQPQH

V gene: TRBV2
CDR3 protein: ASRRLAGFAGELF

V gene: TRBV14
CDR3 protein: ASSQTGNQPQH

V gene: TRBV28
CDR3 protein: ASLTASGSKYEQY

V gene: TRBV10-3
CDR3 protein: AISEGGLSYNEQF

V gene: TRBV20-1
CDR3 protein: SACGTGGLNTEAF

V gene: TRBV7-8
CDR3 protein: ASSTSRESSAEAF

V gene: TRBV27
CDR3 protein: ASSLAGGYADTQY

V gene: TRBV20-1
CDR3 protein: SASAGVSSGYT

V gene: TRBV10-3
CDR3 protein: AISVGGAGGYT

V gene: TRBV24-1
CDR3 protein: ATSDRDLHTQY

V gene: TRBV19
CDR3 protein: ASSTRRGLNYGYT

V gene: TRBV7-9
CDR3 protein: ASSSSRIEQY